This T cell receptor beta chain was documented in a study of T cells after yellow fever vaccination. Germline V gives CDR1 SGDLS, CDR2 YYNGEE. Trimming stripped 0 bases from V and 3 bases from J, with 10 bases between. CDR3 size: 16 residues. The study's findings and limits: It was a weaker secondary response, yet one that peaked faster, at day 5 versus 15. CD4 and CD8 compartments shared a small share of clonotypes, likely from convergent recombination. Re-detected after boosting: most primary clones, almost 98% of CD4 and under 90% of CD8.

TCRdb reprocessed the 5' RACE reads with MiXCR, giving one entry per CDR3 protein. Among hundreds of thousands of distinct CDR3 sequences, roughly 8.4% were seen once, and the ten largest hold 15% to 20%. This clonotype has just a few counts. Its antigen is not known. The chain carries TRBV9 and TRBJ1-6; no clear D. This specimen was PBMCs, taken around 45 days after the first yellow fever vaccination. The source of this sequence is a young man who received the YFV17D yellow fever vaccine. This CDR3 reads CASSVGVLSYNSPLHF. The CDR3 region has the DNA TGTGCCAGCAGCGTAGGGGTGTTAAGCTATAATTCACCCCTCCACTTT.